A selection of T cell receptor beta chains follows, all from one sample in a study of blood T cells in healthy people across ages. TCRdb recomputed calls from the 5' RACE reads with MiXCR, one row per CDR3 protein. The sample lists approximately 1.5 million distinct CDR3 sequences; approximately 42% were seen once. Sequencing was performed on blood. These receptors originate from a woman younger than 35 in good health. Each CDR3 is given with its conserved first and last residue. D genes are given only for firm matches. A clone size is listed for some rows: how often the clone was seen (once, few, many), or a class if it is expanded.

abundance,j_gene,d_gene,v_gene,CDR3nt,CDR3aa
.,TRBJ2-5,.,TRBV11-2,TGTGCCAGCAGCCCCCTTTCGTACCAAGAGACCCAGTACTTC,CASSPLSYQETQYF
.,TRBJ2-3,.,TRBV9,TGTGCCAGCAGCGTAATTGGGAGCACAGATACGCAGTATTTT,CASSVIGSTDTQYF
.,TRBJ2-3,TRBD2,TRBV6-2/TRBV6-3,TGTGCCCGCAGTTACTCGATAGCGGGAATCACAGATACGCAGTATTTT,CARSYSIAGITDTQYF
few,TRBJ2-3,.,TRBV6-2/TRBV6-3,TGTGCCAGCAGTTACCCACCAACTGTGGATACGCAGTATTTT,CASSYPPTVDTQYF
.,TRBJ2-1,.,TRBV7-6,TGTGCCAGCAGCTTAGATGTCATAATGAATGAGCAGTTCTTC,CASSLDVIMNEQFF
few,TRBJ1-2,.,TRBV29-1,TGCAGCGTCCGGACAGAAGGGTATGGCTACACCTTC,CSVRTEGYGYTF
.,TRBJ2-1,.,TRBV9,TGTGCCAGCAGCGTATACACGGGGACGTACAATGAGCAGTTCTTC,CASSVYTGTYNEQFF
.,TRBJ1-1,.,TRBV20-1,TGCAGTGCAACCCAGGGCTCGGGGACTGAAGCTTTCTTT,CSATQGSGTEAFF
.,TRBJ1-5,.,TRBV6-5,TGTGCCAGCAGCACAACAGGGTACAATCAGCCCCAGCATTTT,CASSTTGYNQPQHF
.,TRBJ1-2,.,TRBV4-3,TGCGCCAGCAGCCAAGAATGGGACCTCTATGGCTACACCTTC,CASSQEWDLYGYTF
.,TRBJ2-5,.,TRBV10-3,TGTGCCATCAGTAAAGCGGTGCAAGAGACCCAGTACTTC,CAISKAVQETQYF
.,TRBJ2-1,TRBD2,TRBV12-3/TRBV12-4,TGTGCCAGCAGTTTAGCGAACTTTTTGACTAGCGGGGGGGCGGGCTACAATGAGCAGTTCTTC,CASSLANFLTSGGAGYNEQFF
.,TRBJ2-1,TRBD1,TRBV2,TGTGCCAGCAAGGGACAGGGCTTTGGGAATGAGCAGTTCTTC,CASKGQGFGNEQFF
.,TRBJ1-2,.,TRBV3-1,TGTGCCAGCAGCCCTTCCCCAAGTCGTAGTAACTATGGCTACACCTTC,CASSPSPSRSNYGYTF
.,TRBJ1-6,.,TRBV4-2,TGTGCCAGCAGCCAAGAACAGGTTAATTCACCCCTCCACTTT,CASSQEQVNSPLHF
.,TRBJ2-3,TRBD2,TRBV20-1,TGCAGTGCTAGAGATGTAGCGGGGCGAGGGGATACGCAGTATTTT,CSARDVAGRGDTQYF
many,TRBJ2-1,TRBD2,TRBV4-3,TGCGCCAGCAGCCAATGGGGGGGGTACAATGAGCAGTTCTTC,CASSQWGGYNEQFF
.,TRBJ1-1,TRBD1,TRBV7-2,TGTGCCAGCAGCTTAGTGGCCGTCGGACAGGGAGGGACTGAAGCTTTCTTT,CASSLVAVGQGGTEAFF
few,TRBJ2-6,.,TRBV24-1,TGTGCCACCAGTGGAACAGCTGCCGCCAACGTCCTGACTTTC,CATSGTAAANVLTF
.,TRBJ2-6,.,TRBV4-3,TGTGCCAGCAGCCAAGAAAGCTCTGGGGCCAACGTCCTGACTTTC,CASSQESSGANVLTF
.,TRBJ2-3,.,TRBV13,TGTGCCAGCAGCTTAACCCCCTCCCCCCGGCACACAGATACGCAGTATTTT,CASSLTPSPRHTDTQYF
once,TRBJ2-4,.,TRBV20-1,TGCAGTGCTAGAGACTCCGGGACGAGCAAAAACATTCAGTACTTC,CSARDSGTSKNIQYF
few,TRBJ2-2,.,TRBV11-2,TGTGCCAGCAGCTTTAGGGGCACCGGGGAGCTGTTTTTT,CASSFRGTGELFF
few,TRBJ2-3,.,TRBV11-3,TGTGCCAGCAGCTTAGGTGAAGGTTCTAGCACAGATACGCAGTATTTT,CASSLGEGSSTDTQYF
.,TRBJ2-1,TRBD1,TRBV7-9,TGTGCCAGCAGCTTAGTACGGGACAGACTTTACAATGAGCAGTTCTTC,CASSLVRDRLYNEQFF
.,TRBJ2-1,.,TRBV28,TGTGCCAGCAGTTTATTTGCAGGGTATAGAGGACCGAATGAGCAGTTCTTC,CASSLFAGYRGPNEQFF
.,TRBJ2-7,.,TRBV2,TGTGCCAGCAGTGACCCAAACCTAGTTCCCGAGCAGTACTTC,CASSDPNLVPEQYF
few,TRBJ2-7,TRBD2,TRBV20-1,TGCAGTGCTTGGACTAGCGGCTACGAGCAGTACTTC,CSAWTSGYEQYF
.,TRBJ2-7,.,TRBV7-2,TGTGCCAGCAGCTTAAGTTCAGGGTCGGGGGTAGGGTACGAGCAGTACTTC,CASSLSSGSGVGYEQYF
few,TRBJ2-3,TRBD1,TRBV10-1,TGCGCCAGCAGTGAGGCCTGGGGACAGATCACAGATACGCAGTATTTT,CASSEAWGQITDTQYF
.,TRBJ1-6,.,TRBV28,TGTGCCAGCACGGTGGGCGGCCAGAATAATTCACCCCTCCACTTT,CASTVGGQNNSPLHF
.,TRBJ2-3,TRBD1,TRBV6-5,TGTGCCAGCAGTTTACAGGGGGTAGGGGATACGCAGTATTTT,CASSLQGVGDTQYF
.,TRBJ1-2,TRBD1,TRBV20-1,TGCAGTGCTAGAGCGACAGGGATCCTCTATGGCTACACCTTC,CSARATGILYGYTF
.,TRBJ2-1,TRBD2,TRBV20-1,TGCAGTGCTAGAGGCAACGCTCTAGCGGGGGGGCGGGAGCAGTTCTTC,CSARGNALAGGREQFF
.,TRBJ1-2,.,TRBV2,TGTGCCAGCAGTGAAGGTCCGACCGGGAGTGGCTATGGCTACACCTTC,CASSEGPTGSGYGYTF
.,TRBJ2-7,.,TRBV27,TGTGCCAGCAGTTTACTAGGGAGAGACTACGAGCAGTACTTC,CASSLLGRDYEQYF
.,TRBJ2-2,.,TRBV12-3/TRBV12-4,TGTGCCAGCAGACTTCTTGGGGGGGAGCTGTTTTTT,CASRLLGGELFF
.,TRBJ2-3,.,TRBV20-1,TGCAGTGCTAGAGATGACCGGAGCACAGGTACGCAGTATTTT,CSARDDRSTGTQYF
.,TRBJ1-3,TRBD1,TRBV7-2,TGTGCCAGCAGCGCGACAGGGATCTCTGGAAACACCATATATTTT,CASSATGISGNTIYF
few,TRBJ1-5,.,TRBV29-1,TGCAGCGTTGAACCCCGGACTGTGATCAATCAGCCCCAGCATTTT,CSVEPRTVINQPQHF
few,TRBJ2-1,TRBD2,TRBV5-1,TGCGCCAGCAGCCCCACTAGCGGGGAATACAATGAGCAGTTCTTC,CASSPTSGEYNEQFF
.,TRBJ2-1,.,TRBV7-2,TGTGCCAGCAGCTTAGAAGGTCTGGCGGGGAGAAATGAGCAGTTCTTC,CASSLEGLAGRNEQFF
.,TRBJ1-5,.,TRBV6-5,TGTGCCAGCAGACCCCTTACAGGGCTAGGACAGCCCCAGCATTTT,CASRPLTGLGQPQHF
.,TRBJ2-1,TRBD2,TRBV9,TGTGCCAGCAGCGTAGGAACTAGCGGGGGTGACTACAATGAGCAGTTCTTC,CASSVGTSGGDYNEQFF
.,TRBJ2-7,.,TRBV4-1,TGCGCCAGCGCCGGACAGACTAATTTCAATGAGCAGTACTTC,CASAGQTNFNEQYF
.,TRBJ2-3,.,TRBV28,TGTGCCAGCAGTCCCCGGGGATCTTTGTCGTATACGCAGTATTTT,CASSPRGSLSYTQYF
.,TRBJ2-7,TRBD1,TRBV28,TGTGCCAGCAATGGACAGGGGGCTTCCTACGAGCAGTACTTC,CASNGQGASYEQYF
.,TRBJ2-7,.,TRBV5-1,TGCGCCGGCAGCTTGGTATTCGGGGGCGAGCAGTACTTC,CAGSLVFGGEQYF
.,TRBJ2-6,TRBD1,TRBV18,TGTGCCAGCTCATTGACGGGACAGGGAGGTCCTGGGGCCAACGTCCTGACTTTC,CASSLTGQGGPGANVLTF
few,TRBJ2-3,.,TRBV12-3/TRBV12-4,TGTGCCAGCAGCTCTGCGATTTCAGGCACAGATACGCAGTATTTT,CASSSAISGTDTQYF
.,TRBJ2-2,.,TRBV25-1,TGTGCCAGCAGTCGGCAGGGGAAGGTCGGGGAGCTGTTTTTT,CASSRQGKVGELFF
few,TRBJ2-5,.,TRBV11-2,TGTGCCAGCTTTGGGAATCGTGAGACCCAGTACTTC,CASFGNRETQYF
.,TRBJ2-1,TRBD2,TRBV7-2,TGTGCCAGCAGCTTGCCCGGGACTAGTCCGTTCTTC,CASSLPGTSPFF
.,TRBJ1-4,.,TRBV6-5,TGTGCCAGCAGGCGGGACGGGGCTGAAAAACTGTTTTTT,CASRRDGAEKLFF
few,TRBJ1-2,TRBD1,TRBV7-2,TGTGCCAGCAGCTTAGAGCCTAACAGGGGGGGGTTTGCGCATGGCTACACCTTC,CASSLEPNRGGFAHGYTF
.,TRBJ2-7,.,TRBV4-2,TGTGCCAGCAGCCAAGATATGAGCGACGAGCAGTACTTC,CASSQDMSDEQYF
.,TRBJ1-4,.,TRBV11-1,TGTGCCCCTAATGAAAAACTGTTTTTT,CAPNEKLFF